A selection of T cell receptor beta chains follows, all from one sample in a study of identical twins. TCRdb re-derived calls from the 5' RACE reads in MiXCR, one entry per CDR3 protein. The sample has 200,000 to 250,000 distinct CDR3 sequences, approximately 12% seen once. The sample was also reused in another study, on yellow fever vaccine responses in identical twins.

Sequencing input: memory (CD45RO+) T cells sorted from blood. The receptors come from a woman aged 18-29 years in good health. Both conserved end residues are part of each CDR3. A D gene is named only where the DNA matches it firmly. Clone size is given for some rows only: seen once, a few or many times, or a class if the clone is expanded.

v_gene,abundance,d_gene,j_gene,len,CDR3aa,CDR3nt
TRBV5-1,many,NA,TRBJ2-3,14,CASSLDARGDTQYF,TGCGCCAGCAGCTTGGATGCGCGAGGAGATACGCAGTATTTT
TRBV6-2/TRBV6-3,NA,TRBD2,TRBJ2-5,17,CASSYGDSGGVKETQYF,TGTGCCAGCAGTTACGGGGATAGCGGGGGGGTGAAAGAGACCCAGTACTTC
TRBV10-1,NA,TRBD1,TRBJ1-1,15,CASSEPGQGRAEAFF,TGCGCCAGCAGTGAGCCTGGACAGGGGAGGGCTGAAGCTTTCTTT
TRBV7-6,many,NA,TRBJ2-5,14,CASSPSAFRETQYF,TGTGCCAGCAGCCCCTCAGCCTTCCGGGAGACCCAGTACTTC
TRBV7-9,NA,NA,TRBJ2-3,14,CASSFDSPTDTQYF,TGTGCCAGCAGCTTTGACTCCCCCACAGATACGCAGTATTTT
TRBV5-1,few,NA,TRBJ2-5,14,CASSLGGREETQYF,TGCGCCAGCAGCTTGGGGGGGCGGGAAGAGACCCAGTACTTC
TRBV29-1,few,NA,TRBJ1-1,11,CSVVGGTEAFF,TGCAGCGTTGTCGGCGGAACTGAAGCTTTCTTT
TRBV20-1,few,NA,TRBJ1-6,13,CSATSGSNSPLHF,TGCAGTGCTACGTCAGGGTCTAATTCACCCCTCCACTTT
TRBV29-1,few,TRBD2,TRBJ2-1,14,CSVIAGGSYNEQFF,TGCAGCGTCATAGCGGGGGGGAGCTACAATGAGCAGTTCTTC
TRBV4-3,few,NA,TRBJ1-2,16,CASSQGGGAGKFGYTF,TGCGCCAGCAGCCAAGGGGGCGGGGCAGGGAAGTTTGGCTACACCTTC
TRBV18,few,NA,TRBJ2-7,14,CASSPPGEPYEQYF,TGTGCCAGCTCACCACCGGGCGAGCCCTACGAGCAGTACTTC
TRBV20-1,NA,TRBD2,TRBJ2-1,14,CSAPGLADNNEQFF,TGCAGTGCCCCGGGACTAGCGGACAACAATGAGCAGTTCTTC
TRBV7-8,many,NA,TRBJ2-7,13,CASSPNGNYEQYF,TGTGCCAGCAGCCCCAACGGTAACTACGAGCAGTACTTC
TRBV7-8,NA,NA,TRBJ1-2,13,CASSLSGSIVPTF,TGTGCCAGCAGCTTGTCAGGGAGCATCGTCCCTACCTTC
TRBV12-3/TRBV12-4,many,NA,TRBJ2-7,12,CASRDRSDKQYF,TGTGCCAGCAGAGACAGGTCCGACAAGCAGTACTTC
TRBV3-1,few,NA,TRBJ1-2,13,CASSPTVDYGYTF,TGTGCCAGCAGCCCGACAGTAGACTATGGCTACACCTTC
TRBV6-1,few,NA,TRBJ2-1,14,CASREGLAYNEQFF,TGTGCCAGCAGAGAGGGGCTAGCCTACAATGAGCAGTTCTTC
TRBV7-2,many,TRBD1,TRBJ1-1,14,CASSFAGGNTEAFF,TGTGCCAGCAGCTTCGCAGGGGGGAACACTGAAGCTTTCTTT
TRBV6-1,NA,TRBD1,TRBJ1-4,17,CASSRQGLEGRGEKLFF,TGTGCCAGCAGCCGACAGGGGCTGGAGGGTCGTGGCGAAAAACTGTTTTTT
TRBV9,few,NA,TRBJ2-7,15,CASSASPTGIYEQYF,TGTGCCAGCAGCGCCTCCCCTACAGGGATATACGAGCAGTACTTC
TRBV18,NA,NA,TRBJ2-3,14,CASSPTEGGDTQYF,TGTGCCAGCTCACCAACGGAAGGGGGAGATACGCAGTATTTT
TRBV4-2,many,TRBD2,TRBJ2-2,17,CASSQEGGLEVTGELFF,TGTGCCAGCAGCCAAGAGGGGGGACTAGAGGTCACCGGGGAGCTGTTTTTT
TRBV4-1,few,NA,TRBJ2-1,16,CASSHIGLVGHNEQFF,TGCGCCAGCAGCCACATTGGACTCGTAGGGCACAATGAGCAGTTCTTC
TRBV9,few,TRBD1,TRBJ1-1,14,CASSLGQGPTETFF,TGTGCCAGCAGCCTAGGACAGGGGCCGACTGAAACTTTCTTT
TRBV29-1,few,NA,TRBJ1-1,13,CSVERGRATEAFF,TGCAGCGTTGAAAGGGGCCGGGCCACTGAAGCTTTCTTT
TRBV6-5,NA,TRBD2,TRBJ2-1,17,CASSYRGLAGYYNEQFF,TGTGCCAGCAGTTACAGGGGACTAGCGGGCTACTACAATGAGCAGTTCTTC
TRBV5-1,many,TRBD1,TRBJ1-4,15,CASSRRGGDSEKLFF,TGCGCCAGCAGCCGCCGGGGGGGGGACAGTGAAAAACTGTTTTTT
TRBV5-1,many,TRBD1,TRBJ2-1,17,CASSPQPGTGLFNEQFF,TGCGCCAGCAGCCCACAGCCCGGGACAGGGTTATTCAATGAGCAGTTCTTC
TRBV20-1,many,TRBD1,TRBJ1-5,16,CSASPQDRASNQPQHF,TGCAGTGCTAGCCCCCAGGACAGGGCCTCCAATCAGCCCCAGCATTTT
TRBV15,NA,NA,TRBJ2-1,15,CATSRDLSRHNEQFF,TGTGCCACCAGCAGAGATCTGAGTAGGCACAATGAGCAGTTCTTC
TRBV12-3/TRBV12-4,many,TRBD2,TRBJ2-3,12,CASSWGTSGRDF,TGTGCCAGCAGCTGGGGGACTAGCGGGAGGGATTTT
TRBV6-5,many,TRBD1,TRBJ2-7,14,CASSYLGTGDEQYF,TGTGCCAGCAGTTACTTGGGGACAGGCGACGAGCAGTACTTC
TRBV12-3/TRBV12-4,many,NA,TRBJ2-2,15,CASSLTGGNTGELFF,TGTGCCAGCAGTTTAACGGGGGGCAACACCGGGGAGCTGTTTTTT
TRBV5-1,many,TRBD1,TRBJ2-7,13,CASSVPGGYEQYF,TGCGCCAGCAGTGTTCCAGGGGGCTACGAGCAGTACTTC
TRBV4-2,NA,TRBD2,TRBJ2-4,21,CASSQDLTLAGLILAKNIQYF,TGTGCCAGCAGCCAAGATCTAACGCTAGCGGGGCTAATCCTAGCCAAAAACATTCAGTACTTC
TRBV20-1,many,TRBD2,TRBJ2-1,14,CSAPPSGSHNEQFF,TGCAGTGCGCCCCCTAGCGGGAGCCACAATGAGCAGTTCTTC
TRBV12-3/TRBV12-4,NA,TRBD1,TRBJ2-7,16,CASSPRAGQGNHEQYF,TGTGCCAGCAGCCCTCGCGCGGGACAGGGGAATCACGAGCAGTACTTC
TRBV12-5,NA,NA,TRBJ2-3,13,CASGSIREGTQYF,TGTGCTAGTGGTTCCATTAGAGAAGGAACGCAGTATTTT
TRBV19,many,NA,TRBJ2-2,12,CASSISTGELFF,TGTGCCAGTAGTATTAGCACCGGGGAGCTGTTTTTT
TRBV4-3,NA,NA,TRBJ2-3,16,CASSQGPQALTDTQYF,TGCGCCAGCAGCCAAGGTCCGCAAGCCCTTACAGATACGCAGTATTTT
TRBV29-1,few,NA,TRBJ2-1,13,CSVEGEAYNEQFF,TGCAGCGTTGAAGGCGAGGCCTACAATGAGCAGTTCTTC
TRBV5-1,NA,NA,TRBJ1-2,12,CASSSGERRYTF,TGCGCCAGCAGCTCAGGGGAGAGACGATACACCTTC
TRBV3-1,NA,NA,TRBJ1-1,15,CASSQDRVENTEAFF,TGTGCCAGCAGCCAAGACAGGGTAGAGAACACTGAAGCTTTCTTT
TRBV7-2,many,TRBD1,TRBJ2-5,16,CASSIRQGGSQETQYF,TGTGCCAGCAGCATCAGACAGGGGGGAAGCCAAGAGACCCAGTACTTC
TRBV14,NA,NA,TRBJ2-1,15,CATRYVATPYNEQFF,TGTGCCACCAGATACGTAGCGACCCCCTACAATGAGCAGTTCTTC
TRBV7-2,NA,NA,TRBJ2-7,15,CASSPGLLSSYEQYF,TGTGCCAGCAGCCCAGGACTCCTAAGCTCCTACGAGCAGTACTTC
TRBV10-2,few,NA,TRBJ2-2,14,CASSPGVRDGELFF,TGCGCCAGCAGTCCAGGGGTTCGGGACGGGGAGCTGTTTTTT
TRBV18,few,TRBD1,TRBJ1-5,14,CASSQDRVNQPQHF,TGTGCCAGCTCACAGGACAGGGTCAATCAGCCCCAGCATTTT
TRBV28,many,NA,TRBJ2-1,11,CASSRGNEQFF,TGTGCCAGCAGCCGAGGCAATGAGCAGTTCTTC
TRBV7-8,NA,TRBD1,TRBJ2-7,14,CASSLTGNAYEQYF,TGTGCCAGCAGCTTGACAGGGAACGCCTACGAGCAGTACTTC
TRBV7-2,NA,TRBD2,TRBJ2-2,15,CASSTTSTNTGELFF,TGTGCCAGCAGCACGACTAGCACGAACACCGGGGAGCTGTTTTTT
TRBV27,NA,TRBD2,TRBJ2-1,16,CASSWAGTNSYNEQFF,TGTGCCAGCAGTTGGGCCGGGACTAACTCCTACAATGAGCAGTTCTTC